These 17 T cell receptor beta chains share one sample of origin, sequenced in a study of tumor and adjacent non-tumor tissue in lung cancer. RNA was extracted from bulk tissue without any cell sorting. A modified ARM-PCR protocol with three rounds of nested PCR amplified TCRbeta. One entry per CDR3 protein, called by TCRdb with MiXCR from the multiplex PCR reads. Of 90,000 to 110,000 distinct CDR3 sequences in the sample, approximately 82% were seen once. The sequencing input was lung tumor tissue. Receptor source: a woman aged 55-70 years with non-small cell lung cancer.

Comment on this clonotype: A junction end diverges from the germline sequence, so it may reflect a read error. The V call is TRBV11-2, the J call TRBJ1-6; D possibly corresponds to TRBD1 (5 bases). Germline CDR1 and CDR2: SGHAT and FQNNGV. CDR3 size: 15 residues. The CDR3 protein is CTTSLAVGVNSPVHF. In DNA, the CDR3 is TGTACCACCAGCTTAGCCGTAGGGGTGAATTCACCCGTCCACTTT.

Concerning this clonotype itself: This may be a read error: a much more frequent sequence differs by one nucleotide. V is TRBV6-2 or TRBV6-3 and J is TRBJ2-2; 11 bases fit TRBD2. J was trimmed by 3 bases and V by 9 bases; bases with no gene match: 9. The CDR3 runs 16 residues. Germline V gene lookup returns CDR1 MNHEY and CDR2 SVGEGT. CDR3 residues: CARCCPLAGDTGELFF. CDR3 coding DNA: TGTGCCAGATGTTGCCCACTAGCGGGAGACACCGGGGAGCTGTTTTTT.

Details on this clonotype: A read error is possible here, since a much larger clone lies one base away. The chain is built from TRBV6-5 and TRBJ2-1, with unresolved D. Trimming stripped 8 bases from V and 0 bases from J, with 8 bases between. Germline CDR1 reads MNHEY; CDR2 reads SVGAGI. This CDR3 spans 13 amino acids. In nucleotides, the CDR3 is TGTGCCAGCCGGCGCGGCTCCTACAATGAGCAGTTCTTC. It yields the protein CASRRGSYNEQFF.

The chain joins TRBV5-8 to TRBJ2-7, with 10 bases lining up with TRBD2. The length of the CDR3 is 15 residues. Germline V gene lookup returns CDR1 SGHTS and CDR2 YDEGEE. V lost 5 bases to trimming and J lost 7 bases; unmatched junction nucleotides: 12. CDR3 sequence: CASRPRLAGEREQYF. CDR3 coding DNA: TGTGCCAGCAGGCCCCGGCTAGCGGGAGAGCGGGAGCAGTACTTC.

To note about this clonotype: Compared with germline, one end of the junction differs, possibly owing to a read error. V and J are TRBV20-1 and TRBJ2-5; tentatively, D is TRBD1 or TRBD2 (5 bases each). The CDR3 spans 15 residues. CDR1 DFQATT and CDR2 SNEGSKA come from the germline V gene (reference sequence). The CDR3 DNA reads TGCAGTGCTAGGCCTCGGGGCCTTACCTCAGAGACACAGTACTTC. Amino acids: CSARPRGLTSETQYF.

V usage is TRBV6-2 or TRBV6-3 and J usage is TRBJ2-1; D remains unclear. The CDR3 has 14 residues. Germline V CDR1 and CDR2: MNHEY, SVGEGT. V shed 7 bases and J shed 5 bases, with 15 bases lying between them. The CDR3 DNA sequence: TGTGCCAGCAATCATCAGCCATCCAACAATGAGCAGTTCTTC. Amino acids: CASNHQPSNNEQFF.

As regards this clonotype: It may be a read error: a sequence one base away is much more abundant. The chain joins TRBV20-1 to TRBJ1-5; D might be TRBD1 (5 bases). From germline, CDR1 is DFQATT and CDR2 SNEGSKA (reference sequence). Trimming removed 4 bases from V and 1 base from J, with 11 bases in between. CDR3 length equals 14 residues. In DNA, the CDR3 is TGCAGTGCTATAGGCCAGGGAAGCAATCAGCCCCAGCATTTT. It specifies CSAIGQGSNQPQHF.

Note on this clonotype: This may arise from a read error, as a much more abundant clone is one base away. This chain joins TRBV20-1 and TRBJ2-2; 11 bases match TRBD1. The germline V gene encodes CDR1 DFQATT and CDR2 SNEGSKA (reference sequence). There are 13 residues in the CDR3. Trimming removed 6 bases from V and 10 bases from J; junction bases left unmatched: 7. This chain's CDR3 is CSAGQGARVELFF. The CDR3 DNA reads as TGCAGTGCCGGACAGGGGGCTAGAGTGGAGCTGTTTTTT.

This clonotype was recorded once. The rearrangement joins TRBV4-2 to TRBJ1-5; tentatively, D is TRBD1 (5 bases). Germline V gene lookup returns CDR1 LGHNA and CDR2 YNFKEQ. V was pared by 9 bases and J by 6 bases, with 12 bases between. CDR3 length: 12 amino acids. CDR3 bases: TGTGCCAGTCGACGGGGCATTCAGCCCCAGCATTTT. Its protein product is CASRRGIQPQHF.

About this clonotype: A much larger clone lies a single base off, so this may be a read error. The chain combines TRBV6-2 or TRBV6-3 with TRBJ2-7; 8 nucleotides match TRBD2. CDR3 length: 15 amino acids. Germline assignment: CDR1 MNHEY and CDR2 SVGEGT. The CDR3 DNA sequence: TGTGGCAGCAGTTATCCTAGCGGGTTGTTATACGAGCAGTACTTC. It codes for CGSSYPSGLLYEQYF.

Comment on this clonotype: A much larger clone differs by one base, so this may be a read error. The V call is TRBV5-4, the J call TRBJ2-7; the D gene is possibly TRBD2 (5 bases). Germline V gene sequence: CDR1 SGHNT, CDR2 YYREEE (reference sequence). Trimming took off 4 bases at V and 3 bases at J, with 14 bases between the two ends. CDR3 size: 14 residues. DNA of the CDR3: TGTGCCAGCAGCCCCCGGACTCTCCTCTACGAGCAGTACTTC. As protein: CASSPRTLLYEQYF.

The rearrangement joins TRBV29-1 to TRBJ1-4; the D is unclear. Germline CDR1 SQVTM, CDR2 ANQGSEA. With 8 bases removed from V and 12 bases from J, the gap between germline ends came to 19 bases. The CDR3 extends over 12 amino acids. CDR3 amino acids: CSIYSPRNELFF. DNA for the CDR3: TGCAGCATCTATAGTCCCAGAAACGAACTGTTTTTT.

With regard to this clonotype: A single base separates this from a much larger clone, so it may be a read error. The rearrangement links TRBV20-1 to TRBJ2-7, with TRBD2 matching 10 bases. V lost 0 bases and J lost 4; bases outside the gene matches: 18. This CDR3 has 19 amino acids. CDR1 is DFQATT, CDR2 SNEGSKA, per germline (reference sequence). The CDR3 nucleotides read TGCAGTGCTAGAGATCCGCAAAGCGGGGGGGCCGGTATTGGGTACGAGCAGTACTTC. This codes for CSARDPQSGGAGIGYEQYF.

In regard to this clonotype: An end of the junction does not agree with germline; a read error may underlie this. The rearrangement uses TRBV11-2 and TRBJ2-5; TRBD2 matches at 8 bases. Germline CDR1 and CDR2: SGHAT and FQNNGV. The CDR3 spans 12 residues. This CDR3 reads CASNQERETRYF. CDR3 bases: TGTGCCAGCAACCAAGAGCGGGAGACCCGGTACTTC.

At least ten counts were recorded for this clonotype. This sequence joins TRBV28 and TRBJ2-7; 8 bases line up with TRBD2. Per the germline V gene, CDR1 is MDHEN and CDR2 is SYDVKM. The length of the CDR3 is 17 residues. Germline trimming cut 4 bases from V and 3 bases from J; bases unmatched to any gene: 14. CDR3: CASSSPQRELGIYEQYF. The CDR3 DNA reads TGTGCCAGCAGTTCCCCTCAGCGGGAGTTGGGGATCTACGAGCAGTACTTC.

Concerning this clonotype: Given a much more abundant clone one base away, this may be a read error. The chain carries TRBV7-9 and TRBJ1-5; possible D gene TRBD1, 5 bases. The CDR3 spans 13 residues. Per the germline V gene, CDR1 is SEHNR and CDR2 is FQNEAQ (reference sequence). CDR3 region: CPSSRDSNQPQHF. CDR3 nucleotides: TGTCCCAGCAGCCGGGACAGCAATCAGCCCCAGCATTTT. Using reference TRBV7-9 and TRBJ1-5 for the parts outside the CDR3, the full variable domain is DTGVSQNPRHKITKRGQNVTFRCDPISEHNRLYWYRQTLGQGPEFLTYFQNEAQLEKSRLLSDRFSAERPKGSFSTLEIQRTEQGDSAMYLCPSSRDSNQPQHFGDGTRLSIL.

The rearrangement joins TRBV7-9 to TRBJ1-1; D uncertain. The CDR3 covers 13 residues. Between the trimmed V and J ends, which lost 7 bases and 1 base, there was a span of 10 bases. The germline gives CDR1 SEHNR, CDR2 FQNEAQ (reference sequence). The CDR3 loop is CASTPLANTEAFF. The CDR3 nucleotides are TGTGCCAGCACCCCGTTGGCGAACACTGAAGCTTTCTTT.